The sequence of this TCR beta chain was determined in a study of monozygotic twins with cystic fibrosis. Turning to the study itself: Library input was about 3 micrograms of fragmented DNA, with roughly 14 PCR cycles. General study points: In 13 of 16 pairs, V gene usage was closest to the co-twin's. Monozygotic CF twins shared more identical nucleotide clonotypes than unrelated patients. Low clonality (median roughly 0.0099) suggested a mostly naive repertoire.

CDR1 is SEHNR, CDR2 FQNEAQ, per germline (reference sequence). The CDR3 is made up of 10 amino acids. Trimming stripped 10 bases from V and 2 bases from J, with 5 bases between. On this clone: What it recognizes is unknown.

This table comes from immunoSEQ multiplex PCR, and its TCRdb copy is limited to in-frame clones, with some not included. The table has tens of thousands of clones, under 90% seen once. The rearrangement uses TRBV7-9 and TRBJ1-2; D gene ambiguous. Material for sequencing was blood. The clonotype comes from a girl aged 2 to 10 with cystic fibrosis. In nucleotides, the CDR3 is TGTGCCACAGGAAACTATGGCTACACCTTC. This codes for CATGNYGYTF.